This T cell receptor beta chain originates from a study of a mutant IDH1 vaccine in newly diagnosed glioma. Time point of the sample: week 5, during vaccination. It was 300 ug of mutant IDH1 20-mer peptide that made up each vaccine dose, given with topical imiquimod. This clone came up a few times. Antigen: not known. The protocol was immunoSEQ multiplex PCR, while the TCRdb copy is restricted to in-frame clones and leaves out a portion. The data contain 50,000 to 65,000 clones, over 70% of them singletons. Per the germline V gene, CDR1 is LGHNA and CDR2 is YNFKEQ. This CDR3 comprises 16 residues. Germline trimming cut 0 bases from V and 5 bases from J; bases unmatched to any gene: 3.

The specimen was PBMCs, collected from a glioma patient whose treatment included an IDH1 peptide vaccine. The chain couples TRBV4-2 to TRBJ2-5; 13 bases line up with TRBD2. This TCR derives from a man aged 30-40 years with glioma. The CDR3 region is CASSQDGTSGDETQYF. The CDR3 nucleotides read TGTGCCAGCAGCCAAGACGGGACTAGCGGGGATGAGACCCAGTACTTC.